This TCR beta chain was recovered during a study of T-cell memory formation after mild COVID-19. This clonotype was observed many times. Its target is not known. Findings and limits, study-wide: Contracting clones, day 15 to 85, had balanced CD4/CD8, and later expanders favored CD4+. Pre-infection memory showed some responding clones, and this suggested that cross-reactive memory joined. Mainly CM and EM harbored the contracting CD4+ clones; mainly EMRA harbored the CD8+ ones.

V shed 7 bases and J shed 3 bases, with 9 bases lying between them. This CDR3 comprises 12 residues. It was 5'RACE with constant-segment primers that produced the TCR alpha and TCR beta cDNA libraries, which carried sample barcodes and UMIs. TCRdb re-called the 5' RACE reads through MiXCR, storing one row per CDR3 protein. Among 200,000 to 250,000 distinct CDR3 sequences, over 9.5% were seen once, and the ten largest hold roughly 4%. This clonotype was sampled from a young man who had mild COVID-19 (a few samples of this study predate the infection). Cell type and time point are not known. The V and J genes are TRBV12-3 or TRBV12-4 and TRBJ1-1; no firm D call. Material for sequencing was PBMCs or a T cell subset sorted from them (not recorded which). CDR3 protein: CASTQVDTEAFF. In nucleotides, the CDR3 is TGTGCCAGCACCCAAGTGGACACTGAAGCTTTCTTT.